A single sample is the source of the 22 T cell receptor beta chains below, sequenced in a study of cytomegalovirus exposure and HLA in healthy donors. Primers: 60 Vbeta forward and 13 Jbeta reverse. The data were produced by immunoSEQ multiplex PCR, yet TCRdb's version contains in-frame clones alone and is incomplete. The sample shows 100,000 to 150,000 clones, over 75% of them seen only once. Sequences were obtained from PBMCs. These receptors were collected from a human donor in good health.

CDR3 loop: CASSPVPHRAYGELFF. In DNA form, the CDR3 reads TGTGCCAGCAGTCCCGTACCGCACAGGGCGTACGGGGAGCTGTTTTTT. This chain uses TRBV27 with TRBJ2-2, with TRBD1 as a possible D gene (6 bases). The V gene lost 5 bases and the J gene lost 7 bases, with 20 bases spanning the gap. From germline, CDR1 is MNHEY and CDR2 SMNVEV (reference sequence). The CDR3 spans 16 residues.

This clone was recorded once. V and J are TRBV9 and TRBJ2-7; 7 nucleotides agree with TRBD1. This CDR3 has 14 amino acids. Trimming removed 3 bases from V and 5 bases from J; junction bases left unmatched: 8. Germline V CDR1 and CDR2: SGDLS, YYNGEE. CDR3 residues: CASSAAEGADEQYF. DNA of the CDR3: TGTGCCAGCAGCGCCGCCGAGGGGGCAGACGAGCAGTACTTC.

The chain carries TRBV28 and TRBJ1-5; possible D gene TRBD1, 5 bases. The CDR3 length is 16 residues. Between the trimmed V and J ends, which lost 5 bases and 6 bases, there was a span of 20 bases. Germline V CDR1 and CDR2: MDHEN, SYDVKM. This chain's CDR3 is CASSPATSRGSQPQHF. Written as DNA, the CDR3 is TGTGCCAGCAGTCCCGCCACGAGTCGGGGGAGTCAGCCCCAGCATTTT.

The chain couples TRBV7-2 to TRBJ2-7; D is possibly TRBD2 (6 bases). Trimming shortened V by 0 bases and J by 6 bases, and 18 bases separated the two germline ends. This CDR3 has 16 residues. Germline CDR1 SGHTA, CDR2 FQGNSA. The CDR3 region has the DNA TGTGCCAGCAGCTTAGCGCTTATGGGACTCACGGGCGAGCAGTACTTC. Its protein is CASSLALMGLTGEQYF. The variable domain in full, completed from reference TRBV7-2 and TRBJ2-7, reads GAGVSQSPSNKVTEKGKDVELRCDPISGHTALYWYRQSLGQGLEFLIYFQGNSAPDKSGLPSDRFSAERTGGSVSTLTIQRTQQEDSAVYLCASSLALMGLTGEQYFGPGTRLTVT.

The chain has TRBV15 and TRBJ2-1; TRBD1 agrees at 10 bases. CDR3 length equals 15 residues. V shed 8 bases, J shed 3 bases, and the junction held 7 bases outside the gene matches. The germline CDR1 and CDR2 sequences are LNHNV and YYDKDF (reference sequence). The CDR3 sequence: CATQQGTGVYNEQFF. The CDR3 DNA is TGTGCCACCCAACAAGGGACAGGGGTCTACAATGAGCAGTTCTTC.

The V gene is TRBV11-3, the J gene TRBJ1-1, with D unclear. The V end was cut by 5 bases, the J end by 3 bases, with 10 bases between. CDR1 SGHNT and CDR2 YENEEA come from the germline V gene. The CDR3 is 13 amino acids. For the CDR3, the DNA is TGTGCCAGCAGCGTCAACAGTGACACTGAAGCTTTCTTT. This encodes CASSVNSDTEAFF.

The J gene is TRBJ2-5, the V gene TRBV7-9; TRBD1 matches at 10 bases. Germline CDR1 and CDR2: SEHNR and FQNEAQ (reference sequence). J gave up 11 bases and V 7 bases, and 13 bases lay outside the gene matches. CDR3 length equals 14 residues. The CDR3 sequence is CASKGDRGLGEQYF. The CDR3 DNA reads TGTGCCAGCAAAGGGGACAGGGGACTGGGTGAGCAGTACTTC.

This clone was picked up one time. The V gene is TRBV28, the J gene TRBJ2-5; no clear D gene. Matching the DNA end better, TRBJ2-7 makes the J call doubtful. Germline V gene sequence: CDR1 MDHEN, CDR2 SYDVKM. The CDR3 is 11 amino acids. CDR3 protein: CASSLSLEQYF. Here the CDR3 DNA reads TGTGCCAGCAGTCTCTCGCTCGAGCAGTACTTC.

This clone was detected a few times. The genes are TRBV6-1 and TRBJ1-5; TRBD1 matches at 12 bases. Trimming cost V 3 bases and J 4 bases; bases outside gene matches: 10. The CDR3 is 18 amino acids. The germline CDR1 and CDR2 sequences are MNHNS and SASEGT. The CDR3 protein is CASSDPGQGAGRNQPQHF. The CDR3 nucleotides are TGTGCCAGCAGTGATCCGGGACAGGGGGCTGGCAGGAATCAGCCCCAGCATTTT.

This rearrangement joins TRBV28 to TRBJ1-1, with D uncertain. Trimming took 3 bases from V and 1 from J, leaving 6 bases between them. CDR3 length equals 13 residues. Germline assignment: CDR1 MDHEN and CDR2 SYDVKM. This chain's CDR3 is CASSLEQNTEAFF. The CDR3 nucleotides read TGTGCCAGCAGTTTGGAGCAGAACACTGAAGCTTTCTTT.

The J gene is TRBJ2-2, the V gene TRBV7-9, with no clear D. The CDR3 spans 14 residues. V gave up 3 bases and J gave up 1 base, with 6 bases separating them. The germline V gene has CDR1 SEHNR and CDR2 FQNEAQ (reference sequence). CDR3 nucleotide sequence: TGTGCCAGCAGCTTCTATGTGAACACCGGGGAGCTGTTTTTT. Its translation: CASSFYVNTGELFF.

This chain joins TRBV11-3 and TRBJ1-6, with 8 bases that match TRBD1. CDR3 length equals 13 residues. CDR1 and CDR2 from the germline V gene are SGHNT and YENEEA. Trimming took 5 bases from V and 8 from J; bases not matched to a gene: 2. This CDR3 reads CASSVTGDSPLHF. The CDR3 bases are TGTGCCAGCAGCGTGACAGGGGATTCACCCCTCCACTTT.

The chain couples TRBV7-9 to TRBJ2-7; tentatively, D is TRBD2 (5 bases). CDR3 length: 11 residues. Germline CDR1 is SEHNR and CDR2 is FQNEAQ (reference sequence). V lost 8 bases and J 5 bases, leaving 10 bases between the germline ends. CDR3 amino acids: CASGRGNEQYF. The CDR3 DNA follows: TGTGCCAGCGGTCGGGGTAACGAGCAGTACTTC.

The table lists this clone with a few counts. This sequence joins TRBV9 and TRBJ2-7; perhaps TRBD2 as D (5 bases). CDR3 length: 13 residues. Germline V gene data show CDR1 as SGDLS and CDR2 as YYNGEE. With 0 bases removed from V and 3 bases from J, the gap between germline ends came to 7 bases. The CDR3 here is CASSVADYYEQYF. In nucleotides, the CDR3 is TGTGCCAGCAGCGTAGCAGACTACTACGAGCAGTACTTC.

V is TRBV7-2 and J is TRBJ1-1; 9 nucleotides line up with TRBD1. In germline, CDR1 is SGHTA, CDR2 FQGNSA. CDR3 size: 13 residues. Unmatched junction bases numbered 5, after V lost 7 bases and J lost 5 bases. For the CDR3, the DNA is TGTGCCAGCACCCTGACAGGGGGGACTGAAGCTTTCTTT. It codes for CASTLTGGTEAFF.

This clone has a handful of counts. This chain connects TRBV28 to TRBJ1-5; a possible D gene is TRBD1 (5 bases). The germline V gene encodes CDR1 MDHEN and CDR2 SYDVKM. Trimming stripped 6 bases from V and 4 bases from J, with 10 bases between. CDR3 length: 13 residues. In DNA form, the CDR3 reads TGTGCCAGCAGCTCGACAGAAAATCAGCCCCAGCATTTT. The encoded protein is CASSSTENQPQHF.

V gene TRBV2 combines with J gene TRBJ2-2, with 9 bases that match TRBD2. Germline V gives CDR1 SNHLY, CDR2 FYNNEI. Trimming cost V 5 bases and J 5 bases; bases outside gene matches: 6. The CDR3 loop spans 15 amino acids. Here the CDR3 reads CASSNLLAGTGELFF. As DNA, the CDR3 is TGTGCCAGCAGTAACCTACTAGCGGGTACCGGGGAGCTGTTTTTT. Drawing the rest from reference TRBV2 and TRBJ2-2, the complete variable domain is EPEVTQTPSHQVTQMGQEVILRCVPISNHLYFYWYRQILGQKVEFLVSFYNNEISEKSEIFDDQFSVERPDGSNFTLKIRSTKLEDSAMYFCASSNLLAGTGELFFGEGSRLTVL.

This chain uses TRBV9 with TRBJ2-7; D is perhaps TRBD1 (6 bases). Deletions cut 2 bases from V and 2 bases from J, with 11 bases between. Germline lookup yields CDR1 SGDLS and CDR2 YYNGEE. CDR3 length: 14 amino acids. The CDR3 coding sequence is TGTGCCAGCAGCGTCCGGGACACCCCCTACGAGCAGTACTTC. It is translated as CASSVRDTPYEQYF.

V usage is TRBV19 and J usage is TRBJ1-5; no firm D call. The V gene lost 5 bases and the J gene lost 0 bases, with 11 bases spanning the gap. CDR1 is LNHDA and CDR2 is SQIVND in the germline V gene (reference sequence). The CDR3 is 15 residues long. CDR3 coding DNA: TGTGCCAGTAGTCCGCGAGGGAATAGCAATCAGCCCCAGCATTTT. Its translation: CASSPRGNSNQPQHF.

The chain couples TRBV14 to TRBJ2-5, with a possible D match to TRBD1 (5 bases). This CDR3 spans 14 amino acids. Trimming removed 0 bases at V and 1 base at J, with 6 bases between. CDR1 and CDR2 (germline): SGHDN, FVKESK. The DNA of the CDR3 is TGTGCCAGCAGCCAAGACAGGGTCCAAGAGACCCAGTACTTC. As protein: CASSQDRVQETQYF.

The chain recombines TRBV19 with TRBJ1-4; D perhaps matches TRBD1 (5 bases). Trimming pared 5 bases from V and 4 bases from J, leaving 14 bases between. The CDR3 has 15 residues. CDR1 and CDR2 from the germline V gene are LNHDA and SQIVND (reference sequence). The CDR3 reads CASSEVGGGNEKLFF. The CDR3 DNA reads as TGTGCCAGTAGTGAGGTTGGGGGGGGTAATGAAAAACTGTTTTTT.

The sample holds a few counts of this clone. The chain uses TRBV2 and TRBJ2-3, with 13 bases identical to TRBD2. The CDR3 covers 16 residues. Germline assignment: CDR1 SNHLY and CDR2 FYNNEI. J gave up 4 bases and V 5 bases, and 6 bases lay outside the gene matches. DNA for the CDR3: TGTGCCAGCAGTCGACTAGCGGGAGGAGTGGCAGATACGCAGTATTTT. This gives the protein CASSRLAGGVADTQYF. The full variable domain, rest sourced from reference TRBV2 and TRBJ2-3, is EPEVTQTPSHQVTQMGQEVILRCVPISNHLYFYWYRQILGQKVEFLVSFYNNEISEKSEIFDDQFSVERPDGSNFTLKIRSTKLEDSAMYFCASSRLAGGVADTQYFGPGTRLTVL.